Below are 30 T cell receptor beta chains sequenced from a single sample in a study of CD8+ T cells in alopecia areata. Treatment here: oral pan-JAK inhibitor, 5-10 mg twice daily. Isolated RNA was reverse transcribed into cDNA used as the sequencing template. Repertoires were generated with immunoSEQ multiplex PCR, while TCRdb's copy carries only in-frame clones and drops some. The sample has 110,000 to 150,000 clones, roughly 52% seen once. Sequenced here: CD8+ T cells sorted from blood, sampled at week 4, from a patient treated with tofacitinib. The receptor source for this set is a human donor with alopecia areata.

The rearrangement joins TRBV27 to TRBJ2-7; a possible D gene is TRBD2 (6 bases). The CDR3 has 15 residues. The germline V and J ends were trimmed by 3 bases and 0 bases, with 12 bases remaining between them. The germline CDR1 and CDR2 sequences are MNHEY and SMNVEV (reference sequence). The CDR3 DNA reads TGTGCCAGCAGTTTGGAGGGGCCCAGCTCCTACGAGCAGTACTTC. Translated, it gives CASSLEGPSSYEQYF.

The chain employs TRBV27 and TRBJ2-7; TRBD1 aligns across 8 bases. The germline gives CDR1 MNHEY, CDR2 SMNVEV (reference sequence). V was pared by 6 bases and J by 3 bases, with 4 bases of the junction left unmatched. This CDR3 has 13 amino acids. Written as DNA, the CDR3 is TGTGCCAGCAGATCTGACAGGGGCTACGAGCAGTACTTC. This codes for CASRSDRGYEQYF.

The chain is built from TRBV19 and TRBJ1-1; TRBD1 matches 8 bases. The CDR3 consists of 13 residues. V lost 9 bases, J lost 3 bases, and 6 bases stayed unmatched. Germline CDR1 LNHDA, CDR2 SQIVND (reference sequence). In DNA form, the CDR3 reads TGTGCCAGCCTTGACAGGGGAGACACTGAAGCTTTCTTT. Its protein product is CASLDRGDTEAFF.

This clone was detected once. The chain is built from TRBV4-3 and TRBJ2-1; D is perhaps TRBD1 (6 bases). The CDR3 covers 16 residues. V lost 0 bases to trimming and J lost 7 bases, with 16 bases between them. Germline V gene data show CDR1 as LGHNA and CDR2 as YSLEER. CDR3 in amino acids: CASSQDTGKGENEQFF. The CDR3 DNA reads TGCGCCAGCAGCCAAGACACAGGGAAGGGTGAGAATGAGCAGTTCTTC.

This chain joins TRBV4-1 and TRBJ2-2; no clear D. The CDR3 loop spans 14 amino acids. Germline values: CDR1 MGHRA, CDR2 YSYEKL. The V and J ends lost 4 bases and 0 bases respectively, with 6 bases between them. The CDR3, as DNA: TGCGCCAGCAGCCCTGGAGCGAACACCGGGGAGCTGTTTTTT. This sequence encodes CASSPGANTGELFF.

The chain uses TRBV9 and TRBJ2-7; D is unclear. The germline V gene encodes CDR1 SGDLS and CDR2 YYNGEE. Trimming removed 0 bases from V and 2 bases from J, with 12 bases in between. There are 15 residues in the CDR3. CDR3 sequence reads: CASSVGRDPTYEQYF. As DNA, the CDR3 is TGTGCCAGCAGCGTAGGAAGGGATCCCACCTACGAGCAGTACTTC.

This chain links TRBV6-5 with TRBJ2-3; D is possibly TRBD2 (5 bases). V lost 2 bases and J lost 8, with 11 bases in between. CDR1 and CDR2 from the germline V gene are MNHEY and SVGAGI. CDR3 size: 13 residues. Here the CDR3 reads CASSYGEFATQYF. CDR3 nucleotide sequence: TGTGCCAGCAGTTACGGGGAGTTTGCTACGCAGTATTTT.

This chain links TRBV25-1 with TRBJ2-7; D tentatively reads TRBD1 or TRBD2 (5 bases each). The CDR3 runs 13 residues. The V gene lost 8 bases and the J gene lost 3 bases, with 14 bases spanning the gap. Looked up from germline, CDR1 is MGHDK and CDR2 is SYGVNS. The CDR3 reads CASGDGSYYEQYF. The CDR3 nucleotides read TGTGCCAGCGGGGACGGAAGTTACTACGAGCAGTACTTC.

J is TRBJ2-2 and V is TRBV29-1; TRBD1 is a possible D gene (6 bases). Germline values: CDR1 SQVTM, CDR2 ANQGSEA. The CDR3 contains 15 residues. The V gene lost 1 base and the J gene lost 4 bases, with 13 bases spanning the gap. The CDR3 protein is CSVEGAGAVTGELFF. CDR3 bases: TGCAGCGTTGAAGGGGCAGGGGCCGTCACCGGGGAGCTGTTTTTT.

V is TRBV15 and J is TRBJ2-1, with 7 positions matching TRBD1. This CDR3 region has 17 residues. V shed 0 bases, J shed 0 bases, and the junction held 5 bases outside the gene matches. Germline V gives CDR1 LNHNV, CDR2 YYDKDF (reference sequence). CDR3 loop: CATSRDRGQGSYNEQFF. As DNA, the CDR3 is TGTGCCACCAGCAGAGATAGGGGGCAGGGCTCCTACAATGAGCAGTTCTTC.

V usage is TRBV29-1 and J usage is TRBJ1-1; D unresolved. Looked up from germline, CDR1 is SQVTM and CDR2 is ANQGSEA. CDR3 length: 14 amino acids. V was clipped by 6 bases and J by 1 base, with 15 bases between them. The CDR3 protein is CSVLPVLSNTEAFF. For the CDR3, the DNA is TGCAGCGTCCTGCCGGTACTATCGAACACTGAAGCTTTCTTT.

The chain combines TRBV7-3 with TRBJ2-1, with D unresolved. This CDR3 has 12 amino acids. Germline V gene sequence: CDR1 SGHTA, CDR2 FQGTGA. V lost 1 base and J lost 6, with 4 bases in between. Here the CDR3 DNA reads TGTGCCAGCAGCTTAATCGGCAATGAGCAGTTCTTC. Translating it yields CASSLIGNEQFF.

The chain recombines TRBV30 with TRBJ2-1, with 10 positions matching TRBD1. This CDR3 region has 15 residues. CDR1 is GTSNPN and CDR2 is SVGIG in the germline V gene (reference sequence). V shed 3 bases and J 6 bases; nucleotides not matched to a gene: 8. Written as DNA, the CDR3 is TGTGCCTGGAGGCTAAGGGACAGGGGTATCAATGAGCAGTTCTTC. Translated: CAWRLRDRGINEQFF.

This clone occurred a few times. The chain links TRBV29-1 to TRBJ1-2; D unresolved. The CDR3 totals 11 residues. CDR1 is SQVTM and CDR2 is ANQGSEA in the germline V gene. V lost 6 bases, J lost 7 bases, and 12 bases lay in between. DNA of the CDR3: TGCAGCGTCCTCGCCCTGGGTGGCTACACCTTC. Its translation is CSVLALGGYTF.

The sample holds a few counts of this clone. J is TRBJ2-7 and V is TRBV14, with 9 nucleotides matching TRBD1. Germline values: CDR1 SGHDN, CDR2 FVKESK. The CDR3 covers 14 residues. The V gene end was trimmed by 6 bases and the J gene end by 3 bases; junction bases not matched to a gene: 6. This CDR3 is CASRRTGAYYEQYF. In nucleotides, the CDR3 is TGTGCCAGCAGACGGACAGGGGCTTACTACGAGCAGTACTTC.

V gene TRBV9 combines with J gene TRBJ2-5; TRBD1 might be the D (6 bases). This CDR3 has 14 amino acids. The germline V gene has CDR1 SGDLS and CDR2 YYNGEE. Trimming took 4 bases from V and 0 from J, leaving 10 bases between them. The CDR3 region is CASSSWDNQETQYF. DNA of the CDR3: TGTGCCAGCAGCAGCTGGGACAACCAAGAGACCCAGTACTTC.

The genes are TRBV5-1 and TRBJ2-5; 10 bases fit TRBD2. Germline trimming cut 3 bases from V and 1 base from J; bases unmatched to any gene: 3. The CDR3 spans 15 residues. Germline CDR1 is SGHRS and CDR2 is YFSETQ. CDR3 coding DNA: TGCGCCAGCAGCTCCTGGACTAGCGGCCAAGAGACCCAGTACTTC. Residues: CASSSWTSGQETQYF.

This clone was seen a single time. V is TRBV6-5 and J is TRBJ2-7; D might be TRBD1 (5 bases). CDR3 length equals 14 residues. Germline loops: CDR1 MNHEY, CDR2 SVGAGI. V was cut by 2 bases and J by 1 base, with 9 bases left in between. This chain's CDR3 is CASSYDDSSYEQYF. The CDR3 region has the DNA TGTGCCAGCAGTTACGATGACAGTTCCTACGAGCAGTACTTC.

This clone has a handful of counts. Here the CDR3 DNA reads TGTGCCAGCAGTTACGACAGGGAGCACTACGAGCAGTACTTC. The encoded protein is CASSYDREHYEQYF. V is TRBV6-5 and J is TRBJ2-7; 7 bases agree with TRBD1. Germline CDR1 MNHEY, CDR2 SVGAGI. The CDR3 spans 14 residues. V was clipped by 2 bases and J by 3 bases; unmatched bases: 4.

V and J are TRBV10-2 and TRBJ2-7, with D uncertain. CDR3 size: 12 residues. Germline V gene lookup returns CDR1 WSHSY and CDR2 SAAADI. V was trimmed by 7 bases and J by 0 bases, leaving 7 bases between them. The CDR3 region is CASTDSSYEQYF. The CDR3 DNA is TGCGCCAGCACGGATAGCTCCTACGAGCAGTACTTC.

This clone was detected a few times. This chain links TRBV29-1 with TRBJ1-4; D unresolved. The V gene lost 0 bases and the J gene lost 10 bases, with 21 bases spanning the gap. The germline gives CDR1 SQVTM, CDR2 ANQGSEA. CDR3 size: 16 residues. The CDR3 sequence: CSVEDPEDLQYGKLFF. The DNA for the CDR3 is TGCAGCGTTGAAGATCCCGAGGACCTCCAATACGGAAAACTGTTTTTT.

The chain uses TRBV7-8 and TRBJ1-2; the match to TRBD1 covers 7 bases. The CDR3 has 16 residues. CDR1 and CDR2 (germline): SGHVS, FQNEAQ. The junction had 8 bases not matched to a gene; V was cut back by 1 base and J by 3 bases. The CDR3 sequence is CASSLVYRTGYYGYTF. CDR3 DNA: TGTGCCAGCAGCTTAGTGTACCGGACAGGTTACTATGGCTACACCTTC.

This clone came up a few times. The chain uses TRBV5-5 and TRBJ2-3; 7 nucleotides agree with TRBD2. The germline gives CDR1 SGHKS, CDR2 YYEKEE (reference sequence). J was trimmed by 4 bases and V by 6 bases; bases with no gene match: 8. The CDR3 is 14 residues long. In DNA, the CDR3 is TGTGCCAGCAACACAGCGGGGTGGGCAGATACGCAGTATTTT. It encodes CASNTAGWADTQYF. Based on the CDR3 plus reference TRBV5-5 and TRBJ2-3, the full variable domain is DAGVTQSPTHLIKTRGQQVTLRCSPISGHKSVSWYQQVLGQGPQFIFQYYEKEERGRGNFPDRFSARQFPNYSSELNVNALLLGDSALYLCASNTAGWADTQYFGPGTRLTVL.

V and J are TRBV30 and TRBJ1-4; D remains unclear. Trimming cost V 0 bases and J 6 bases, with 8 bases left between them. Germline CDR1 GTSNPN, CDR2 SVGIG (reference sequence). This CDR3 is built from 13 residues. CDR3 amino acids: CAWSVGSYEKLFF. CDR3 sequence (DNA): TGTGCCTGGAGTGTAGGATCGTATGAAAAACTGTTTTTT.

This clone has more than one count but fewer than ten. The chain employs TRBV6-5 and TRBJ2-5; 7 bases align to TRBD1. The CDR3 runs 16 residues. Germline assignment: CDR1 MNHEY and CDR2 SVGAGI. With V trimmed by 2 bases and J by 2 bases, 8 bases remained unmatched. CDR3 sequence: CASSYDPGQPQETQYF. DNA of the CDR3: TGTGCCAGCAGTTACGATCCGGGACAGCCGCAAGAGACCCAGTACTTC.

The rearrangement links TRBV13 to TRBJ2-7; 7 nucleotides line up with TRBD1. The CDR3 contains 14 residues. J was trimmed by 5 bases and V by 5 bases; bases with no gene match: 9. From germline, CDR1 is PRHDT and CDR2 FYEKMQ (reference sequence). This chain's CDR3 is CASSLRDSAHEQYF. The CDR3 DNA reads as TGTGCCAGCAGCCTCAGGGACAGCGCCCACGAGCAGTACTTC.

The rearrangement uses TRBV9 and TRBJ2-7; D not certain. The CDR3 loop spans 14 amino acids. With 1 base removed from V and 0 bases from J, the gap between germline ends came to 8 bases. CDR1 and CDR2 from the germline V gene are SGDLS and YYNGEE. CDR3 residues: CASSVRASSYEQYF. CDR3 sequence (DNA): TGTGCCAGCAGCGTAAGGGCTAGCTCCTACGAGCAGTACTTC.

This clone showed up just a few times. The chain combines TRBV7-9 with TRBJ2-5; 8 bases map to TRBD2. Germline CDR1 SEHNR, CDR2 FQNEAQ (reference sequence). The V and J ends lost 5 bases and 3 bases, in that order; junction bases with no gene match: 2. CDR3 length: 13 residues. In DNA, the CDR3 is TGTGCCAGCAGCCCACTAGCGGAAGAGACCCAGTACTTC. This translates into CASSPLAEETQYF.

Turning to this clone: Since a far larger clone is one base different, this is likely a read error. The sample holds other DNA sequences that translate to the same CDR3. The chain couples TRBV5-4 to TRBJ1-2; D is undetermined. Trimming took off 4 bases at V and 4 bases at J, with 17 bases between the two ends. The CDR3 consists of 15 residues. Looked up from germline, CDR1 is SGHNT and CDR2 is YYREEE (reference sequence). In DNA form, the CDR3 reads TGTGCCAGCAGCCAAGATAGGGCCAGCGGCTATGGCTACACCTTC. Amino acids: CASSQDRASGYGYTF.

The chain links TRBV6-6 to TRBJ2-7, with 9 bases aligning to TRBD2. This CDR3 region has 16 residues. Germline CDR1 reads MNHNY; CDR2 reads SVGAGI (reference sequence). The trim removed 2 bases at V and 2 bases at J, leaving 7 bases unmatched. DNA for the CDR3: TGTGCCAGCAGTTACCCCGAGGAGCGGGGGGCCTACGAGCAGTACTTC. This codes for CASSYPEERGAYEQYF.